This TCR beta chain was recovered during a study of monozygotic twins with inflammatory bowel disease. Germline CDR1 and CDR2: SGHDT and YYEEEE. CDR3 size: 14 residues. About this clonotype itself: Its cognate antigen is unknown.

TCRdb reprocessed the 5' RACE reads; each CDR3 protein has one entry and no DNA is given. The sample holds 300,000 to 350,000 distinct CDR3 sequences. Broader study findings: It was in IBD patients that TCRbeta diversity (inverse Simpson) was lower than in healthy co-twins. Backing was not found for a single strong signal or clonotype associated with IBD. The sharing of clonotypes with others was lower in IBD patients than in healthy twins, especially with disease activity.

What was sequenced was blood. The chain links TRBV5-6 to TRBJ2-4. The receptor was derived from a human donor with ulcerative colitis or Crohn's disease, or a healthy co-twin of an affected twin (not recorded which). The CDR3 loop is CASSLGITGNIQYF. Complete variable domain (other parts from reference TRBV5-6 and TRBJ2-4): DAGVTQSPTHLIKTRGQQVTLRCSPKSGHDTVSWYQQALGQGPQFIFQYYEEEERQRGNFPDRFSGHQFPNYSSELNVNALLLGDSALYLCASSLGITGNIQYFGAGTRLSVL.